Presented here are 21 T cell receptor beta chains from one specimen sequenced in a study of cytomegalovirus exposure and HLA in healthy donors. PCR was performed using 60 Vbeta and 13 Jbeta primers. TCRdb keeps only in-frame clones here, not all; method: immunoSEQ multiplex PCR. The sample table includes about 200,000 clones. Material: PBMCs. The origin of the receptors is a boy aged 10-17 years in good health and CMV-seronegative.

The J gene is TRBJ1-1, the V gene TRBV30, with D hard to call. Trimming removed 2 bases from V and 6 bases from J, with 16 bases in between. The CDR3 covers 14 residues. CDR1 and CDR2 from the germline V gene are GTSNPN and SVGIG (reference sequence). The CDR3 sequence: CAWSYEVRAPEAFF. The CDR3 region has the DNA TGTGCCTGGAGTTATGAGGTGAGAGCGCCTGAAGCTTTCTTT.

The rearrangement links TRBV28 to TRBJ1-2, with 7 bases matching TRBD1. V shed 3 bases and J 8 bases; nucleotides not matched to a gene: 12. Germline V lookup: CDR1 MDHEN, CDR2 SYDVKM. This CDR3 is 15 amino acids long. The CDR3 region is CASSLLGSQGGGYTF. The DNA of the CDR3 is TGTGCCAGCAGTTTGTTGGGTAGTCAGGGGGGCGGCTACACCTTC.

This sequence joins TRBV5-1 and TRBJ2-3; D is unclear. The CDR3 length is 14 residues. Trimming cost V 5 bases and J 0 bases, with 10 bases left between them. Germline CDR1 is SGHRS and CDR2 is YFSETQ. CDR3 region: CASRADASTDTQYF. DNA of the CDR3: TGCGCCAGCAGGGCGGATGCTAGCACAGATACGCAGTATTTT.

CDR3 residues: CASSPTRNNEQFF. The DNA for the CDR3 is TGTGCCAGCAGCCCGACCAGGAACAATGAGCAGTTCTTC. V is TRBV7-2 and J is TRBJ2-1; D call uncertain. CDR3 length: 13 amino acids. The V end was cut by 5 bases, the J end by 5 bases, with 10 bases between. CDR1 and CDR2 from the germline V gene are SGHTA and FQGNSA.

The J gene is TRBJ1-1, the V gene TRBV5-1; D not certain. V lost 1 base and J 1 base, leaving 8 bases between the germline ends. This CDR3 spans 14 amino acids. Germline V gene data show CDR1 as SGHRS and CDR2 as YFSETQ. The CDR3 DNA sequence: TGCGCCAGCAGCTTGATTTCCGGGAACACTGAAGCTTTCTTT. Encoded protein: CASSLISGNTEAFF.

V gene TRBV5-6 combines with J gene TRBJ1-2; D call uncertain. The CDR3 consists of 15 residues. The ends were cut back, 2 bases at V and 8 bases at J, with 19 bases in the middle. Looked up from germline, CDR1 is SGHDT and CDR2 is YYEEEE. CDR3 sequence (DNA): TGTGCCAGCAGCTTTCTAACCGGGGAGGATTACGGCTACACCTTC. Amino acid sequence: CASSFLTGEDYGYTF.

The genes are TRBV30 and TRBJ1-2; no clear D gene. The V and J ends lost 1 base and 10 bases respectively, with 10 bases between them. The CDR3 contains 11 residues. Germline V gene lookup returns CDR1 GTSNPN and CDR2 SVGIG (reference sequence). The CDR3 DNA sequence: TGTGCCTGGAGTGCGGGAGGGCTCTACACCTTC. Its protein product is CAWSAGGLYTF.

The V and J genes are TRBV27 and TRBJ2-3; 8 bases align to TRBD2. Germline trimming cut 4 bases from V and 0 bases from J; bases unmatched to any gene: 21. This CDR3 comprises 21 residues. CDR1 is MNHEY and CDR2 is SMNVEV in the germline V gene (reference sequence). The CDR3 DNA sequence: TGTGCCAGCAGTTCCCCCGGGGTATGGGCGGGAGGCTGGGTAAGCACAGATACGCAGTATTTT. Translation: CASSSPGVWAGGWVSTDTQYF.

The chain combines TRBV6-6 with TRBJ2-7, with a weak D call TRBD2 (5 bases). The CDR3 extends over 14 amino acids. Germline V gene lookup returns CDR1 MNHNY and CDR2 SVGAGI (reference sequence). The V end lost 7 bases, the J end lost 3 bases, and 16 bases lay between the germline ends. CDR3 sequence: CASTIIPGNYEQYF. The DNA for the CDR3 is TGTGCCAGCACGATTATTCCGGGGAACTACGAGCAGTACTTC.

The chain uses TRBV9 and TRBJ2-3; D might be TRBD1 (6 bases). The CDR3 totals 15 residues. CDR1 and CDR2 from the germline V gene are SGDLS and YYNGEE. Trimming removed 0 bases at V and 7 bases at J, with 15 bases between. CDR3 bases: TGTGCCAGCAGCGTAGACGGGCAGGGGAGAAATACGCAGTATTTT. This encodes CASSVDGQGRNTQYF.

The gene calls are TRBV30 and TRBJ2-7; TRBD1 matches at 9 bases. V lost 3 bases and J lost 4; bases outside the gene matches: 4. The CDR3 loop spans 13 amino acids. Germline loops: CDR1 GTSNPN, CDR2 SVGIG (reference sequence). The CDR3 DNA follows: TGTGCCTGGAGAAGTGACAGGGGGTACGAGCAGTACTTC. Translated: CAWRSDRGYEQYF.

CDR3 amino acids: CASSLPLSGGFNEQFF. As DNA, the CDR3 is TGTGCCAGCAGCTTGCCCCTGAGCGGGGGGTTCAATGAGCAGTTCTTC. This chain joins TRBV5-4 and TRBJ2-1; 9 bases match TRBD2. V lost 1 base and J lost 6; bases outside the gene matches: 8. This CDR3 comprises 16 residues. The germline gives CDR1 SGHNT, CDR2 YYREEE (reference sequence).

The chain uses TRBV10-1 and TRBJ1-1, with D uncertain. This CDR3 contains 11 residues. V was cut by 10 bases and J by 3 bases, with 9 bases left in between. CDR1 and CDR2 (germline): WNHNN, SYGVQD (reference sequence). In DNA, the CDR3 is TGCGCCAACTTGAGGCACACTGAAGCTTTCTTT. Its protein product is CANLRHTEAFF.

The rearrangement uses TRBV9 and TRBJ2-5, with 7 nucleotides matching TRBD2. This CDR3 comprises 14 residues. The V and J ends lost 3 bases and 3 bases, in that order; junction bases with no gene match: 5. Germline CDR1 is SGDLS and CDR2 is YYNGEE. CDR3 protein: CASSAGLVKETQYF. CDR3 sequence (DNA): TGTGCCAGCAGCGCAGGACTAGTGAAAGAGACCCAGTACTTC.

The chain has TRBV19 and TRBJ1-1, with TRBD1 matching 7 bases. The V gene's germline CDR1 is LNHDA and CDR2 SQIVND (reference sequence). Trimming removed 4 bases from V and 5 bases from J; junction bases left unmatched: 10. The CDR3 totals 15 residues. CDR3 DNA sequence: TGTGCCAGTAGTAATACCAGGGGGAGAAGGACTGAAGCTTTCTTT. This gives the protein CASSNTRGRRTEAFF.

The V call is TRBV4-1, the J call TRBJ1-3; D unclear. CDR3 length: 18 residues. Germline lookup yields CDR1 MGHRA and CDR2 YSYEKL. Trimming removed 0 bases from V and 0 bases from J, with 15 bases in between. The CDR3 here is CASSQDGYSTSSGNTIYF. For the CDR3, the DNA is TGCGCCAGCAGCCAAGATGGGTACAGCACCAGCTCTGGAAACACCATATATTTT.

This chain connects TRBV6-1 to TRBJ1-1, with 7 bases fitting TRBD1. The V and J ends lost 4 bases and 0 bases, in that order; junction bases with no gene match: 11. Germline V gene lookup returns CDR1 MNHNS and CDR2 SASEGT. The CDR3 is made up of 17 amino acids. CDR3 loop: CASSAGTAIPMNTEAFF. For the CDR3, the DNA is TGTGCCAGCAGTGCGGGGACAGCCATTCCAATGAACACTGAAGCTTTCTTT.

The chain employs TRBV10-3 and TRBJ1-4; unclear D gene. The length of the CDR3 is 13 residues. The germline V and J ends were trimmed by 2 bases and 4 bases, with 5 bases remaining between them. Per the germline V gene, CDR1 is ENHRY and CDR2 is SYGVKD. For the CDR3, the DNA is TGTGCCATCAGTGAGAGAGATAATGAAAAACTGTTTTTT. Protein: CAISERDNEKLFF.

Turning to this clone: The sample has other DNA sequences that encode this CDR3 too. The rearrangement links TRBV9 to TRBJ1-1; D perhaps matches TRBD1 (5 bases). V lost 3 bases to trimming and J lost 0 bases, with 6 bases between them. CDR1 and CDR2 from the germline V gene are SGDLS and YYNGEE. This CDR3 region has 13 residues. The CDR3 DNA follows: TGTGCCAGCAGCGCGACAGTGAACACTGAAGCTTTCTTT. Translating gives CASSATVNTEAFF. Full variable domain (remainder filled in from reference TRBV9 and TRBJ1-1): DSGVTQTPKHLITATGQRVTLRCSPRSGDLSVYWYQQSLDQGLQFLIQYYNGEERAKGNILERFSAQQFPDLHSELNLSSLELGDSALYFCASSATVNTEAFFGQGTRLTVV.

The rearrangement uses TRBV9 and TRBJ2-1, with D possibly being TRBD1 (6 bases). The germline V and J ends were trimmed by 0 bases and 5 bases, with 12 bases remaining between them. CDR1 and CDR2 (germline): SGDLS, YYNGEE. The CDR3 runs 15 residues. The CDR3 coding sequence is TGTGCCAGCAGCGTAGGGGACACCTTCGACAATGAGCAGTTCTTC. Amino acids: CASSVGDTFDNEQFF.

CDR3 amino acids: CASSENRDKEYEQYF. The CDR3 DNA sequence: TGTGCCAGCAGTGAAAACCGGGACAAAGAGTACGAGCAGTACTTC. The chain employs TRBV2 and TRBJ2-7; possible D gene TRBD1, 6 bases. Germline loops: CDR1 SNHLY, CDR2 FYNNEI. This CDR3 spans 15 amino acids. V dropped 2 bases and J dropped 4 bases, with 15 bases sitting between them.